This entry is about one T cell receptor beta chain. Antigen: not known. The source of the sample is a study of vaccination and CD4 T cells after COVID-19. Study-level information: Overlapping peptides of the spike proteins of SARS-CoV-2, HCoV-NL63, HCoV-OC43 and HCoV-229E were used for cell stimulation.

The germline gives CDR1 SGHVS, CDR2 FQNEAQ. With V trimmed by 3 bases and J by 2 bases, 3 bases remained unmatched. This CDR3 comprises 17 residues. Treatment noted: roughly ten-day PBMC culture with coronavirus spike peptide pools or control peptides (ViraFEST assay). Harvesting of the unexposed donor's CD4+ T cells predated the COVID-19 pandemic (2011-2018). Sequencing of DNA taken from cultured CD4+ T cells relied on the Oncomine TCR Beta short-read assay. Extraction of genomic DNA was performed on cultured CD4+ T cells. TCRdb ran MiXCR on the PCR reads and lists one entry per CDR3 protein. The sample carries over 9,000 distinct CDR3 sequences, almost 30% recorded once.

The chain is built from TRBV7-8 and TRBJ2-2; 13 positions match TRBD2. The sample comprised CD4+ T cells from blood, cultured in vitro. The sequence was collected from a human donor in good health. The CDR3 here is CASSFRTSGRNTGELFF. The CDR3 bases are TGTGCCAGCAGCTTCAGGACTAGCGGGAGAAACACCGGGGAGCTGTTTTTT.